The 20 T cell receptor beta chains reported below all come from one sample, sequenced in a study of blood T cell repertoires in COVID-19. Generated by immunoSEQ multiplex PCR, the TCRdb table keeps only in-frame clones and is missing some. The profile shows about 40,000 clones, 91% of them singletons. Sequences were obtained from peripheral blood. The source is a woman in her twenties or thirties in a cohort sampled during active COVID-19.

The chain carries TRBV10-3 and TRBJ1-6; TRBD1 matches 8 bases. The trim removed 3 bases at V and 6 bases at J, leaving 4 bases unmatched. The CDR3 has 15 amino acids. Per the germline V gene, CDR1 is ENHRY and CDR2 is SYGVKD. The CDR3 sequence is CAISDRDRLNSPLHF. The CDR3 bases are TGTGCCATCAGTGACCGGGACAGGCTTAATTCACCCCTCCACTTT.

The rearrangement joins TRBV7-9 to TRBJ2-1; TRBD2 is a possible D gene (6 bases). The V end was cut by 4 bases, the J end by 0 bases, with 7 bases between. Germline assignment: CDR1 SEHNR and CDR2 FQNEAQ (reference sequence). This CDR3 is 14 amino acids long. CDR3 in DNA: TGTGCCAGCAGCTCGGGACTCTCCTACAATGAGCAGTTCTTC. This codes for CASSSGLSYNEQFF.

The rearrangement uses TRBV6-5 and TRBJ2-7; 11 nucleotides align to TRBD2. V shed 2 bases and J 4 bases; nucleotides not matched to a gene: 1. Per the germline V gene, CDR1 is MNHEY and CDR2 is SVGAGI. The CDR3 runs to 14 residues. The CDR3 sequence is CASSYGTSGYEQYF. The CDR3 DNA reads as TGTGCCAGCAGTTACGGGACTAGCGGATACGAGCAGTACTTC.

This clone appeared once. This chain links TRBV11-2 with TRBJ2-7; 9 positions match TRBD2. CDR3 size: 15 residues. Germline V gene sequence: CDR1 SGHAT, CDR2 FQNNGV. J gave up 0 bases and V 4 bases, and 4 bases lay outside the gene matches. In DNA, the CDR3 is TGTGCCAGCAGCTCTAGACTAGCGGACTCCTACGAGCAGTACTTC. This gives the protein CASSSRLADSYEQYF. Based on the CDR3 plus reference TRBV11-2 and TRBJ2-7, the full variable domain is EAGVAQSPRYKIIEKRQSVAFWCNPISGHATLYWYQQILGQGPKLLIQFQNNGVVDDSQLPKDRFSAERLKGVDSTLKIQPAKLEDSAVYLCASSSRLADSYEQYFGPGTRLTVT.

The J gene is TRBJ1-2, the V gene TRBV19; 8 bases are a match to TRBD1. The J segment lost 2 bases and the V segment lost 3 bases, leaving 5 bases of the junction unmatched. CDR3 length: 15 residues. Germline V CDR1 and CDR2: LNHDA, SQIVND (reference sequence). As DNA, the CDR3 is TGTGCCAGTAGTATGGGGCACAGGGGGAACTATGGCTACACCTTC. It specifies CASSMGHRGNYGYTF.

The J gene is TRBJ1-2, the V gene TRBV6-6; D possibly corresponds to TRBD1 (6 bases). Trimming pared 6 bases from V and 2 bases from J, leaving 10 bases between. This CDR3 has 13 residues. From germline, CDR1 is MNHNY and CDR2 SVGAGI (reference sequence). The CDR3 sequence is CASRLTGNYGYTF. The DNA of the CDR3 is TGTGCCAGCAGACTCACAGGGAACTATGGCTACACCTTC.

The genes are TRBV10-2 and TRBJ2-1; perhaps TRBD1 as D (7 bases). There are 12 residues in the CDR3. Germline CDR1 WSHSY, CDR2 SAAADI. V was cut by 7 bases and J by 9 bases, with 13 bases left in between. DNA for the CDR3: TGCGCCAGCATTCAGGGGGGAAGTGAGCAGTTCTTC. Translating gives CASIQGGSEQFF.

The rearrangement uses TRBV11-1 and TRBJ2-5; D may be TRBD2 (6 bases). The V end was cut by 5 bases, the J end by 5 bases, with 21 bases between. The CDR3 is 16 amino acids. Germline V lookup: CDR1 SGHAT, CDR2 FQDESV (reference sequence). The CDR3 DNA reads TGTGCCAGCAGCCGACTAGTGGGGACGGACCGGGAGACCCAGTACTTC. Translated: CASSRLVGTDRETQYF.

This chain connects TRBV7-9 to TRBJ2-3, with TRBD2 matching over 9 bases. Germline CDR1 SEHNR, CDR2 FQNEAQ (reference sequence). This CDR3 contains 17 residues. J was trimmed by 3 bases and V by 3 bases; bases with no gene match: 10. CDR3 loop: CASSFDLRLAETDTQYF. In DNA form, the CDR3 reads TGTGCCAGCAGCTTCGACCTCCGACTAGCGGAAACAGATACGCAGTATTTT.

V is TRBV5-4 and J is TRBJ2-1, with D perhaps matching TRBD1 (6 bases). V was pared by 3 bases and J by 6 bases, with 16 bases between. This CDR3 is 15 amino acids long. Germline loops: CDR1 SGHNT, CDR2 YYREEE (reference sequence). The CDR3 DNA sequence: TGTGCCAGCAGCTCGCAGGGACAAATTGGCAATGAGCAGTTCTTC. It is translated as CASSSQGQIGNEQFF.

V gene TRBV10-3 combines with J gene TRBJ2-1; the D is unclear. Germline V lookup: CDR1 ENHRY, CDR2 SYGVKD. V lost 2 bases to trimming and J lost 7 bases, with 6 bases between them. The CDR3 length is 12 residues. The CDR3 sequence is CAISEPGNEQFF. The CDR3 region has the DNA TGTGCCATCAGTGAGCCAGGAAATGAGCAGTTCTTC.

The chain recombines TRBV9 with TRBJ1-1; possible D gene TRBD1, 5 bases. The CDR3 contains 14 residues. The V gene lost 5 bases and the J gene lost 2 bases, with 13 bases spanning the gap. Germline CDR1 reads SGDLS; CDR2 reads YYNGEE. CDR3 DNA: TGTGCCAGCAGTGCAGGGAAGGGTAACACTGAAGCTTTCTTT. Protein: CASSAGKGNTEAFF.

This clone was seen just once. V and J are TRBV11-1 and TRBJ2-1; D is possibly TRBD2 (5 bases). The CDR3 spans 16 residues. In germline, CDR1 is SGHAT, CDR2 FQDESV (reference sequence). The V gene lost 3 bases and the J gene lost 5 bases, with 17 bases spanning the gap. CDR3 nucleotides: TGTGCCAGCAGCTTCGGTAAAAAGCTGGGAGACAATGAGCAGTTCTTC. Translation: CASSFGKKLGDNEQFF.

This clone has more than one count but fewer than ten. The chain joins TRBV28 to TRBJ1-2; a possible D gene is TRBD1 (6 bases). The germline CDR1 and CDR2 sequences are MDHEN and SYDVKM. Trimming took off 2 bases at V and 4 bases at J, with 11 bases between the two ends. This CDR3 is 14 amino acids long. CDR3 residues: CASSLTGGTYGYTF. As DNA, the CDR3 is TGTGCCAGCAGTTTAACGGGGGGCACCTATGGCTACACCTTC.

This CDR3 reads CASSYPLRGNTIYF. CDR3 nucleotide sequence: TGTGCCAGCAGTTACCCTCTACGTGGAAACACCATATATTTT. V gene TRBV6-2 or TRBV6-3 combines with J gene TRBJ1-3; D unresolved. The CDR3 spans 14 residues. Germline CDR1 and CDR2: MNHEY and SVGEGT. Trimming left V 2 bases short and J 3 bases short, with 8 bases between.

The chain recombines TRBV28 with TRBJ2-7, with TRBD2 identical over 11 bases. This CDR3 region has 16 residues. V shed 6 bases, J shed 0 bases, and the junction held 7 bases outside the gene matches. The germline gives CDR1 MDHEN, CDR2 SYDVKM. The CDR3 coding sequence is TGTGCCAGCAGACTAGCGGGAGCAACTAACTCCTACGAGCAGTACTTC. Its protein product is CASRLAGATNSYEQYF.

The J gene is TRBJ1-2, the V gene TRBV6-1; tentative D call: TRBD1 (5 bases). The CDR3 extends over 13 amino acids. Trimming left V 1 base short and J 12 bases short, with 15 bases between. Germline CDR1 is MNHNS and CDR2 is SASEGT. CDR3 DNA sequence: TGTGCCAGCAGTGAAGTCCCCCAGGGCATCCACACCTTC. This sequence encodes CASSEVPQGIHTF.

The chain carries TRBV18 and TRBJ2-1, with a weak D call TRBD2 (6 bases). The CDR3 is 14 residues long. The V end was cut by 3 bases, the J end by 5 bases, with 11 bases between. From germline, CDR1 is KGHSH and CDR2 LQKENI. The CDR3, as DNA: TGTGCCAGCTCACCCTTTGCGGGAAACAATGAGCAGTTCTTC. Its translation is CASSPFAGNNEQFF.

This clone was detected only a few times. The V and J genes are TRBV2 and TRBJ2-3, with 8 bases that match TRBD1. V dropped 6 bases and J dropped 0; count of bases not matched to a gene: 2. This CDR3 is built from 14 residues. Germline CDR1 is SNHLY and CDR2 is FYNNEI. In DNA, the CDR3 is TGTGCCAGCAGCCGGGACAGGAGCACAGATACGCAGTATTTT. Its protein product is CASSRDRSTDTQYF.

The chain recombines TRBV7-3 with TRBJ2-5; D is perhaps TRBD2 (7 bases). Deletions cut 8 bases from V and 5 bases from J, with 15 bases between. CDR1 is SGHTA, CDR2 FQGTGA, per germline. This CDR3 is built from 13 residues. CDR3 residues: CASPLQGGETQYF. The CDR3 coding sequence is TGTGCCAGCCCCCTACAGGGAGGGGAGACCCAGTACTTC.